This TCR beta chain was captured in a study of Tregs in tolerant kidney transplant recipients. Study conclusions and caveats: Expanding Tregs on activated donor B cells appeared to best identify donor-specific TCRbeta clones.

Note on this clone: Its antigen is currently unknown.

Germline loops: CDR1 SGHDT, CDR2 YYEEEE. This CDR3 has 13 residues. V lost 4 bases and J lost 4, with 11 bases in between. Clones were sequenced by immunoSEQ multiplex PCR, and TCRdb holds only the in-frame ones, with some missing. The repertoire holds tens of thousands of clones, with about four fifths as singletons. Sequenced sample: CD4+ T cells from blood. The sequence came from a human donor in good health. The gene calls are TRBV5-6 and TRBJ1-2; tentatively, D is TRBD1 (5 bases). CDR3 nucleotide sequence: TGTGCCAGCAGCAGGGGATCAGGCTATGGCTACACCTTC. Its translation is CASSRGSGYGYTF.